Following are 27 T cell receptor beta chains from one sample sequenced in a study of cytomegalovirus exposure and HLA in healthy donors. PCR primers comprised 60 Vbeta and 13 Jbeta primers. TCRdb's copy holds only in-frame clones and misses some; the assay was immunoSEQ multiplex PCR. This repertoire shows over 85,000 clones, about 80% found once; its top ten account for roughly 2.9%. Specimen: PBMCs. Receptors originate from a woman aged 60 to 75 in good health and CMV-seropositive.

This clone was counted between two and nine times. The J gene is TRBJ2-7, the V gene TRBV28, with a weak D call TRBD2 (6 bases). The CDR3 length is 15 residues. Germline V gene lookup returns CDR1 MDHEN and CDR2 SYDVKM. V shed 4 bases and J shed 6 bases, with 19 bases lying between them. CDR3 bases: TGTGCCAGCAGTTCGACCGGGACTTCATTGGGCGAGCAGTACTTC. This sequence encodes CASSSTGTSLGEQYF.

This chain links TRBV11-2 with TRBJ2-5, with a weak D call TRBD2 (5 bases). This CDR3 spans 12 amino acids. V was cut by 5 bases and J by 4 bases, with 8 bases left in between. Germline loops: CDR1 SGHAT, CDR2 FQNNGV. The DNA of the CDR3 is TGTGCCAGCAGCCTGGCGGGAGAGACCCAGTACTTC. Translation: CASSLAGETQYF.

V usage is TRBV11-2 and J usage is TRBJ2-3; 12 bases map to TRBD2. Germline V gene data show CDR1 as SGHAT and CDR2 as FQNNGV. V shed 1 base, J shed 7 bases, and the junction held 6 bases outside the gene matches. The length of the CDR3 is 16 residues. CDR3 loop: CASSLGTSGKLNTQYF. The CDR3 bases are TGTGCCAGCAGCTTAGGGACTAGCGGGAAGTTAAATACGCAGTATTTT.

The V call is TRBV18, the J call TRBJ2-3; TRBD1 matches 7 bases. Trimming removed 4 bases from V and 3 bases from J; junction bases left unmatched: 4. CDR1 and CDR2 (germline): KGHSH, LQKENI. The CDR3 has 14 residues. CDR3 in amino acids: CASSLIQGTDTQYF. CDR3 in DNA: TGTGCCAGCTCACTCATACAGGGGACAGATACGCAGTATTTT.

The rearrangement uses TRBV2 and TRBJ2-7, with D possibly being TRBD2 (6 bases). The length of the CDR3 is 17 residues. Trimming took off 5 bases at V and 4 bases at J, with 24 bases between the two ends. Per germline, CDR1 SNHLY and CDR2 FYNNEI. The DNA for the CDR3 is TGTGCCAGCAGTCTTCGCGACTCGGGAGCCCGAGTGTACGAGCAGTACTTC. Encoded protein: CASSLRDSGARVYEQYF.

About this clone: Other DNA sequences in the same sample also yield this CDR3. CDR3 protein: CASSYVAYEQYF. The CDR3 DNA reads as TGTGCCAGCAGTTACGTCGCCTACGAGCAGTACTTC. The V and J genes are TRBV6-6 and TRBJ2-7; D unclear. The CDR3 is 12 residues long. Germline V gene sequence: CDR1 MNHNY, CDR2 SVGAGI (reference sequence). The ends were cut back, 2 bases at V and 2 bases at J, with 4 bases in the middle.

This rearrangement joins TRBV28 to TRBJ2-1; 10 nucleotides match TRBD2. CDR3 size: 14 residues. The germline CDR1 and CDR2 sequences are MDHEN and SYDVKM. Trimming took 8 bases from V and 3 from J; bases not matched to a gene: 4. The CDR3 sequence: CASLLAGNYNEQFF. The CDR3 region has the DNA TGTGCCAGCTTACTAGCGGGAAACTACAATGAGCAGTTCTTC.

This sequence joins TRBV6-5 and TRBJ1-1, with 8 nucleotides matching TRBD1. J lost 1 base, V lost 5 bases, and 6 bases had no gene match. The V gene's germline CDR1 is MNHEY and CDR2 SVGAGI. This CDR3 spans 15 amino acids. The CDR3 region is CASSQGARENTEAFF. The CDR3 bases are TGTGCCAGCAGTCAGGGGGCTAGGGAGAACACTGAAGCTTTCTTT.

The rearrangement links TRBV18 to TRBJ2-1, with a possible D match to TRBD2 (5 bases). Deletions cut 1 base from V and 8 bases from J, with 6 bases between. The CDR3 has 12 amino acids. Germline CDR1 reads KGHSH; CDR2 reads LQKENI. CDR3 sequence (DNA): TGTGCCAGCTCACCACTCGGGGATGAGCAGTTCTTC. Translated: CASSPLGDEQFF. The full variable domain, rest sourced from reference TRBV18 and TRBJ2-1, is NAGVMQNPRHLVRRRGQEARLRCSPMKGHSHVYWYRQLPEEGLKFMVYLQKENIIDESGMPKERFSAEFPKEGPSILRIQQVVRGDSAAYFCASSPLGDEQFFGPGTRLTVL.

This clone was seen once. The rearrangement links TRBV6-5 to TRBJ2-3; D perhaps matches TRBD2 (7 bases). V lost 5 bases and J 4 bases, leaving 16 bases between the germline ends. Germline values: CDR1 MNHEY, CDR2 SVGAGI. This CDR3 contains 15 residues. CDR3 nucleotides: TGTGCCAGCAGTGGCCCCGGGGGGCCCGCAGATACGCAGTATTTT. Encoded protein: CASSGPGGPADTQYF.

The chain combines TRBV28 with TRBJ1-5; possible D gene TRBD1, 6 bases. CDR1 and CDR2 (germline): MDHEN, SYDVKM. The CDR3 loop spans 15 amino acids. V was clipped by 7 bases and J by 2 bases, with 15 bases between them. CDR3 protein: CASKGPGHRNQPQHF. The CDR3 nucleotides are TGTGCCAGCAAGGGACCGGGACACCGCAATCAGCCCCAGCATTTT.

The CDR3 DNA follows: TGTGCCAGCAGGGCATCTCCGAACACTGAAGCTTTCTTT. Protein sequence: CASRASPNTEAFF. J is TRBJ1-1 and V is TRBV6-1; D uncertain. Germline V gene data show CDR1 as MNHNS and CDR2 as SASEGT. The germline V and J ends were trimmed by 6 bases and 1 base, with 9 bases remaining between them. The CDR3 is 13 amino acids.

The chain links TRBV15 to TRBJ2-7, with 11 positions matching TRBD1. The CDR3 has 15 residues. The J segment lost 2 bases and the V segment lost 0 bases, leaving 0 bases of the junction unmatched. Germline assignment: CDR1 LNHNV and CDR2 YYDKDF (reference sequence). The chain's CDR3 is CATSREGQGAYEQYF. In nucleotides, the CDR3 is TGTGCCACCAGCAGAGAGGGACAGGGGGCCTACGAGCAGTACTTC.

CDR3 in amino acids: CASSQDLTGIRNEQFF. CDR3 sequence (DNA): TGTGCCAGCAGCCAAGATCTCACGGGGATAAGAAATGAGCAGTTCTTC. The chain links TRBV4-2 to TRBJ2-1; D might be TRBD2 (5 bases). CDR1 and CDR2 (germline): LGHNA, YNFKEQ. The CDR3 covers 16 residues. Trimming shortened V by 0 bases and J by 7 bases, and 16 bases separated the two germline ends.

The chain couples TRBV15 to TRBJ1-4, with D uncertain. The CDR3 consists of 16 residues. Trimming took 5 bases from V and 0 from J, leaving 13 bases between them. CDR1 and CDR2 from the germline V gene are LNHNV and YYDKDF (reference sequence). The CDR3 reads CATSFGRVATNEKLFF. The CDR3 region has the DNA TGTGCCACCAGCTTCGGGAGGGTTGCAACTAATGAAAAACTGTTTTTT.

The chain links TRBV5-4 to TRBJ1-5; 8 nucleotides match TRBD1. The CDR3 totals 14 residues. V dropped 4 bases and J dropped 9; count of bases not matched to a gene: 9. Germline CDR1 is SGHNT and CDR2 is YYREEE (reference sequence). The CDR3 nucleotides are TGTGCCAGCAGCACGGACAGGGAGGGGTGGCCCCAGCATTTT. Translating it yields CASSTDREGWPQHF.

This clone was detected once. This chain joins TRBV9 and TRBJ2-3; D might be TRBD2 (6 bases). CDR1 is SGDLS, CDR2 YYNGEE, per germline. Trimming cost V 2 bases and J 6 bases, with 13 bases left between them. This CDR3 has 14 amino acids. DNA for the CDR3: TGTGCCAGCAGCGTCACGGGAGAACCCGATACGCAGTATTTT. This sequence encodes CASSVTGEPDTQYF.

The CDR3 coding sequence is TGTGCCAGCAGTTTATGGACTAGCGGGAGCTCCTACAATGAGCAGTTCTTC. It specifies CASSLWTSGSSYNEQFF. V is TRBV28 and J is TRBJ2-1; 12 nucleotides align to TRBD2. J lost 0 bases, V lost 0 bases, and 0 bases had no gene match. Germline V gives CDR1 MDHEN, CDR2 SYDVKM. This CDR3 is built from 17 residues.

The CDR3 region is CASSPGGSQTQYF. In DNA form, the CDR3 reads TGTGCCAGCAGTCCCGGGGGATCCCAGACCCAGTACTTC. The V call is TRBV28, the J call TRBJ2-5; a weak D match, TRBD2 (6 bases). V was trimmed by 5 bases and J by 6 bases, leaving 13 bases between them. From germline, CDR1 is MDHEN and CDR2 SYDVKM. CDR3 length equals 13 residues.

This clone was picked up one time. The V call is TRBV29-1, the J call TRBJ2-5, with a tentative D call TRBD1 (5 bases). The J call is doubtful: the DNA matches TRBJ2-7 better. Germline CDR1 and CDR2: SQVTM and ANQGSEA. The CDR3 sequence is 13 residues long. The CDR3 loop is CSVRAGSQYEQYF. CDR3 DNA: TGCAGCGTTCGGGCAGGGTCACAGTACGAGCAGTACTTC.

The chain couples TRBV7-8 to TRBJ2-3; D perhaps matches TRBD2 (5 bases). This CDR3 has 17 amino acids. Germline V gene sequence: CDR1 SGHVS, CDR2 FQNEAQ. With 4 bases removed from V and 2 bases from J, the gap between germline ends came to 19 bases. CDR3 coding DNA: TGTGCCAGCAGCTCAGAACGTCGGCGGGCGTCCACAGATACGCAGTATTTT. This sequence encodes CASSSERRRASTDTQYF.

The chain is built from TRBV2 and TRBJ2-7, with 7 bases fitting TRBD2. Germline values: CDR1 SNHLY, CDR2 FYNNEI. The CDR3 consists of 13 residues. After removal of 7 bases from V and 0 bases from J, the junction contained 3 bases not matched to a gene. This chain's CDR3 is CASTWDYSYEQYF. The CDR3 bases are TGTGCCAGCACCTGGGACTACTCCTACGAGCAGTACTTC. Based on the CDR3 plus reference TRBV2 and TRBJ2-7, the full variable domain is EPEVTQTPSHQVTQMGQEVILRCVPISNHLYFYWYRQILGQKVEFLVSFYNNEISEKSEIFDDQFSVERPDGSNFTLKIRSTKLEDSAMYFCASTWDYSYEQYFGPGTRLTVT.

V is TRBV5-1 and J is TRBJ2-1, with TRBD2 matching over 14 bases. Trimming cost V 4 bases and J 9 bases; bases outside gene matches: 6. This CDR3 spans 15 amino acids. The germline CDR1 and CDR2 sequences are SGHRS and YFSETQ. The CDR3 region is CASSLGTSGSSEQFF. The DNA of the CDR3 is TGCGCCAGCAGCCTAGGGACTAGCGGGAGCAGTGAGCAGTTCTTC.

The chain recombines TRBV5-4 with TRBJ1-3; 7 bases match TRBD1. The V and J ends lost 3 bases and 0 bases, in that order; junction bases with no gene match: 3. CDR1 and CDR2 (germline): SGHNT, YYREEE (reference sequence). The CDR3 is made up of 15 amino acids. The CDR3 protein is CASSSSGGSGNTIYF. CDR3 nucleotides: TGTGCCAGCAGCTCCTCAGGGGGCTCTGGAAACACCATATATTTT.

This sequence joins TRBV27 and TRBJ2-7, with a tentative D call TRBD1 (5 bases). The ends were cut back, 5 bases at V and 3 bases at J, with 20 bases in the middle. CDR3 length: 16 amino acids. Germline V gene sequence: CDR1 MNHEY, CDR2 SMNVEV (reference sequence). The CDR3 sequence is CASSPKQVPPYYEQYF. DNA of the CDR3: TGTGCCAGCAGTCCAAAACAGGTTCCGCCTTACTACGAGCAGTACTTC.

The J gene is TRBJ1-1, the V gene TRBV7-2; tentatively, D is TRBD1 (5 bases). Germline values: CDR1 SGHTA, CDR2 FQGNSA. This CDR3 has 13 residues. V was clipped by 5 bases and J by 0 bases, with 7 bases between them. The DNA of the CDR3 is TGTGCCAGCAGCCGACAGATGAACACTGAAGCTTTCTTT. It encodes CASSRQMNTEAFF.

The genes are TRBV9 and TRBJ2-1; 8 bases align to TRBD2. With V trimmed by 3 bases and J by 0 bases, 8 bases remained unmatched. The germline CDR1 and CDR2 sequences are SGDLS and YYNGEE. This CDR3 has 17 residues. The CDR3 bases are TGTGCCAGCAGCGACTCAGGAAGCGGGAGCTCCTACAATGAGCAGTTCTTC. Its protein product is CASSDSGSGSSYNEQFF.